This TCR beta chain is from a study of T cell responses to AZD1222 COVID-19 vaccine. Whole-study results and caveats: Just a handful of AZD1222 recipients were seropositive at baseline. Spike as a whole was targeted by vaccine-associated CD4 TCRs, dominant at 160-218 and 743-854. The donors showed a predominance of white British ancestry and of females, with possible underestimation of clonal diversity. Unmutated regions of variants are reportedly targeted by nearly half of spike-specific TCRs.

Measured with immunoSEQ multiplex PCR; TCRdb has only the in-frame clones, and not every one. The data contain 210,000 or so clones, around 94% of them seen just once; the ten biggest clones take up roughly 1.8%. A note on this clone: Its specificity is not known.

The CDR3 extends over 16 amino acids. Germline V gives CDR1 SGHTA, CDR2 FQGNSA. V was trimmed by 0 bases and J by 0 bases, leaving 10 bases between them. The J gene is TRBJ2-3, the V gene TRBV7-2; D gene ambiguous. The receptor was derived from an adult who received the MenACWY meningococcal vaccine as a control. Sequencing used peripheral blood, obtained 28 days after the second dose of the MenACWY control vaccine. This chain's CDR3 is CASSLADQSSTDTQYF. In nucleotides, the CDR3 is TGTGCCAGCAGCTTAGCCGACCAGTCTAGCACAGATACGCAGTATTTT.